The entry below gives a single T cell receptor (beta chain) sequence along with its context. As yet, its antigen is unknown. This sample is drawn from a study of shared clonotypes between healthy human individuals. The wider study: Three plates each covered CD4 naive and memory; CD8 naive two, CD8 memory one.

The donor population consisted of healthy HIV-negative adults with no recent acute infections or vaccinations. Researchers divided each subset's genomic DNA evenly across several immunoSEQ plates. The table came from immunoSEQ multiplex PCR; TCRdb's copy has only in-frame clones and leaves some out. The sample has fewer than 400,000 clones; under 80% are singletons. Study outcomes and limitations: About 5% was the fraction of naive CD4 clonotypes found shared across a few donors.

The material sequenced was memory CD4+ T cells sorted from blood. Described subset: CD45RA-negative fraction. The source of this sequence is a young man in good health.

The CDR3 reads CASSFSPGQIYNEQFF. The CDR3 DNA is TGTGCCAGTAGTTTCTCGCCGGGACAGATATACAATGAGCAGTTCTTC. The V and J genes are TRBV19 and TRBJ2-1; 7 bases fit TRBD1. The CDR3 spans 16 residues. Germline V lookup: CDR1 LNHDA, CDR2 SQIVND (reference sequence). Trimming took 5 bases from V and 4 from J; bases not matched to a gene: 11.